This T cell receptor (beta chain) is from a study of early T cells in non-severe SARS-CoV-2 infection. CDR1 and CDR2 (germline): MGHRA, YSYEKL. Trimming took 0 bases from V and 0 from J, leaving 12 bases between them. The CDR3 has 18 amino acids. Study-level findings and limits: Matching against VDJdb likely underestimated virus-specific expansions, favoring anti-spike CD8.

Molecules of cDNA were individually given unique molecular identifiers that were attached to them. TCRdb passed the 5' RACE reads through MiXCR, listing each CDR3 protein once. The profile shows about 64,000 distinct CDR3 sequences, over 4.5% of them singletons. This clonotype was seen repeatedly, ten times or more. The antigen is not known. Sequenced material: whole blood. The clonotype was recovered from an adult who was a healthcare worker with PCR-confirmed SARS-CoV-2 infection or an uninfected control (not recorded which). J is TRBJ2-6 and V is TRBV4-1; D gene unclear. The DNA of the CDR3 is TGCGCCAGCAGCCAAGAAGGTTATGTGAGCTCTGGGGCCAACGTCCTGACTTTC. This codes for CASSQEGYVSSGANVLTF.